This T cell receptor beta chain was profiled in a study of shared clonotypes between healthy human individuals. V gave up 2 bases and J gave up 7 bases; unmatched junction bases: 3. Germline CDR1 KGHSH, CDR2 LQKENI. CDR3 length: 14 residues. Recent acute infections and vaccinations were absent in the healthy HIV-negative adult donors. It was across several immunoSEQ plates that each subset's genomic DNA was evenly split. Data came from immunoSEQ multiplex PCR; TCRdb stores just in-frame clones and leaves some out. The sample carries about 2.3 million clones, more than 85% recorded once. The V call is TRBV18, the J call TRBJ2-2; 8 nucleotides align to TRBD1. The TCR comes from a young man in good health. Some clones in this sample may be carry-over from other donors' samples. The specimen sequenced was naive CD4+ T cells from PBMCs. Specified subset: CD45RA+ positively selected. CDR3 bases: TGTGCCAGCTCACCAGACAGGGGAATCGGGGAGCTGTTTTTT. Amino acids: CASSPDRGIGELFF.